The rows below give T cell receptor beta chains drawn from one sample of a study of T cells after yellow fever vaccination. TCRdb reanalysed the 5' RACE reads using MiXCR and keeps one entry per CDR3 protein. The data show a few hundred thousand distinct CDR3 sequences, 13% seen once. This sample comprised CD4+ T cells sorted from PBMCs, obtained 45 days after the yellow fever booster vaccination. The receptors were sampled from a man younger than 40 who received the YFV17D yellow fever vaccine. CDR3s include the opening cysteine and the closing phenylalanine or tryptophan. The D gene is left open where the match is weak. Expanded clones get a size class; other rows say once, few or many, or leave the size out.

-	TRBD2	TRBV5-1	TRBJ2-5	TGCGCCAGCAGTCCTACTAGCGGGAGGAACCTAGAGACCCAGTACTTC	CASSPTSGRNLETQYF
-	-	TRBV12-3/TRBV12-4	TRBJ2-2	TGTGCCAGCAGTCCCTCTAGATTATTGGGCGGGGAGCTGTTTTTT	CASSPSRLLGGELFF
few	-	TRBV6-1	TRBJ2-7	TGTGCCAGCCGGGGGCAGATCAGCTCCTACGAGCAGTACTTC	CASRGQISSYEQYF
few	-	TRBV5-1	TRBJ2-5	TGCGCCAGCAGCCGAGGGGACCCGGGGTTGGAGACCCAGTACTTC	CASSRGDPGLETQYF
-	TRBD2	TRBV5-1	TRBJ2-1	TGCGCCAGCAGCTTGGGTCCCTCAATAGCGGGAGAAACGTTCTTC	CASSLGPSIAGETFF
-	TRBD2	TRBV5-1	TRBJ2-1	TGCGCCAGCAGCGAGGGACTACTAAATGAGCAGTTCTTC	CASSEGLLNEQFF
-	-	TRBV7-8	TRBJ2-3	TGTGCCAGCAGCTACCTACCCGCAGGGGTCGTAACAGATACGCAGTATTTT	CASSYLPAGVVTDTQYF
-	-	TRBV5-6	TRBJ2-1	TGTGCCATCGGCCTGGGGCCCCTCAATGAGCAGTTCTTC	CAIGLGPLNEQFF
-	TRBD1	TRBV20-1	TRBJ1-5	TGCAGTGCTAGAGCTGGGACAGGGGAACAGCCCCAGCATTTT	CSARAGTGEQPQHF
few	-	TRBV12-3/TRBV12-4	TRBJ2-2	TGTGCCAGCAGCCCTATTTCTAGATCCGCCGGGGAGCTGTTTTTT	CASSPISRSAGELFF
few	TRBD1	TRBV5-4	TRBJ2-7	TGTGCCAGCAGCTCCTTGACAGGGATTGGCTACGAGCAGTACTTC	CASSSLTGIGYEQYF
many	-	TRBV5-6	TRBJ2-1	TGTGCCAGCAGCTCCCGCTCGGCGGGGCGGGACGAGATCTTC	CASSSRSAGRDEIF
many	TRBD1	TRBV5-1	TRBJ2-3	TGCGCCAGCAGCAGAGGACAGGGAGTGGCAGATACGCAGTATTTT	CASSRGQGVADTQYF
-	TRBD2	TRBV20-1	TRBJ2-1	TGCAGTGCTAACCCGATAGCAGGATCCGCGGGAGTGGATCAGTTCTTC	CSANPIAGSAGVDQFF
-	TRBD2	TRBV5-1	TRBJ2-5	TGCGCCAGCAGGGCTAGCGGGATCCAAGAGACCCAGTACTTC	CASRASGIQETQYF
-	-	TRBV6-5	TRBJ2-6	TGTGCCAGCAGTTACTCTCGGTTCTTTGGGGCCAACGTCCTGACTTTC	CASSYSRFFGANVLTF
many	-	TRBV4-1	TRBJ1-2	TGCGCCAGCAGCCAAGATGTAGATGGCACTAACTATGGCTACACCTTC	CASSQDVDGTNYGYTF
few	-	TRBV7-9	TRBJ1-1	TGTGCCAGCAGCTTAATGCAGGCGAATTGGGGGAACACTGAAGCTTTCTTT	CASSLMQANWGNTEAFF
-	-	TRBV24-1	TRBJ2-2	TGTGCCACCAGTGATTATCCCGGGGAGCTGTTTTTT	CATSDYPGELFF
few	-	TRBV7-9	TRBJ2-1	TGTGCCAGCAGCCTTCTTTTTACAGATGAGCAGTTCTTC	CASSLLFTDEQFF
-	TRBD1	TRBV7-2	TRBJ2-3	TGTGCCAGCAGCTTAGCGGGGACAGGGCGGACAGATACGCAGTATTTT	CASSLAGTGRTDTQYF
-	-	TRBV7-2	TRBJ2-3	TGTGCCAGCAGCACCTGGGGGGCGATGACTAGCACAGATACGCAGAATTTT	CASSTWGAMTSTDTQNF
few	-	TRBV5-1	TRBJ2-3	TGCGCCAGCAGCTGGCCCGGCGGGATGAACACAGATACGCAGTATTTT	CASSWPGGMNTDTQYF
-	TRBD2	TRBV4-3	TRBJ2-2	TGCGCCAGCAGCCAAGATCTCTCGGGACTAACCCCCGGGGAGCTGTTTTTT	CASSQDLSGLTPGELFF
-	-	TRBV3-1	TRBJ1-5	TGTGCCAGCAGCCAGGGAGAAGGGGCGCCCCAGCATTTT	CASSQGEGAPQHF
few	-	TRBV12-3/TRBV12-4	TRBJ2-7	TGTGCCAGCAGTTCCCAGGTTTACGAGCAGTACTTC	CASSSQVYEQYF
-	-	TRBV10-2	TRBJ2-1	TGCGCCAGCAGTGAGTCGAAAGTCGGGGGGCGGAGAGACAATGAGCAGTTCTTC	CASSESKVGGRRDNEQFF
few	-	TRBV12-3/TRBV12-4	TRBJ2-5	TGTGCCAGCAAACTAAGCGGGACAAAAGAGACCCAGTACTTC	CASKLSGTKETQYF
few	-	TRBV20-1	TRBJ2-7	TGCAGTGCCCTAGGGGTGGGGAGGCTAGATTACGAGCAGTACTTC	CSALGVGRLDYEQYF
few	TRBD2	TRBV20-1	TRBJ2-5	TGCAGTGCTAGGACTAGCGGGAGTATGAGGGGGACCCAGTACTTC	CSARTSGSMRGTQYF
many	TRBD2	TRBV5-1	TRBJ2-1	TGCGCCAGCAGCCCAGTAGCGGGAGGGCCAGACTCGAATGAGCAGTTCTTC	CASSPVAGGPDSNEQFF
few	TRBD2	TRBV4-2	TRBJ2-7	TGTGCCAGCAGCCAAAGTAGCGGGAGATCCTACGAGCAGTACTTC	CASSQSSGRSYEQYF
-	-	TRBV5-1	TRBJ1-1	TGCGCCAGCAGCCCGTTTAGGGCATCTACTGAAGCTTTCTTT	CASSPFRASTEAFF
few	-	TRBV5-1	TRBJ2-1	TGCGCCAGCAGCCCACGTGCCGGAGTAGCTGAGCAGTTCTTC	CASSPRAGVAEQFF
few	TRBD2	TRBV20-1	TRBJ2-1	TGCAGTGCAGAGCAGGGACTAGCGGATTACAATGAGCAGTTCTTC	CSAEQGLADYNEQFF
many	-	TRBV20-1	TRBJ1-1	TGCAGTGCTAGCGCCCAGGGTTTGACTGAAGCTTTCTTT	CSASAQGLTEAFF
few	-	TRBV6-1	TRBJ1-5	TGTGCCAGCAGTCCAGGGGATTGGGGCAATCAGCCCCAGCATTTT	CASSPGDWGNQPQHF